The clone carrying this T cell receptor (beta chain) was found a few times. This entry belongs to a study of T-cell reconstitution after alpha-beta-depleted transplantation in children. The germline gives CDR1 GTSNPN, CDR2 SVGIG (reference sequence). V lost 4 bases and J lost 4, with 14 bases in between. The CDR3 totals 14 residues. Unique molecular identifiers featured in how the TCRbeta library was prepared. Each CDR3 protein gets one entry after TCRdb re-called the PCR reads with MiXCR. The data hold around 580,000 distinct CDR3 sequences, with 27% observed a single time. The specimen comprised PBMCs, sampled before TCRalphabeta/CD19-depleted stem cell transplant. The TCR comes from a boy under two years old with Wiskott-Aldrich syndrome, due to receive a stem cell transplant. The V call is TRBV30, the J call TRBJ2-1; the D gene could be TRBD1 or TRBD2 (5 bases each). CDR3 residues: CAWIRGTPYNEQFF. CDR3 bases: TGTGCCTGGATAAGAGGGACCCCTTACAATGAGCAGTTCTTC.